These 26 T cell receptor beta chains were sequenced from one sample in a study of T cells in Graves' hyperthyroidism and ophthalmopathy. The TCR beta CDR3 regions underwent amplification using RNA transcripts as the source. With the HTBI primer set, the TCR CDR3 went through a first round of RT-PCR. TCRdb ran MiXCR on the multiplex PCR reads and lists one entry per CDR3 protein. Altogether about 400,000 distinct CDR3 sequences are present, more than 15% being singletons, with the ten largest covering 25% to 35%. Specimen: blood. Receptors were obtained from a woman aged 18 to 35 with Graves' hyperthyroidism that later progressed to Graves' ophthalmopathy.

Ten or more counts support this clonotype. The chain combines TRBV30 with TRBJ1-1, with 7 bases fitting TRBD1. From germline, CDR1 is GTSNPN and CDR2 SVGIG (reference sequence). The CDR3 is 13 amino acids. The V segment lost 5 bases and the J segment 2 bases; nucleotides outside the gene matches: 5. CDR3: CAWGTDYNTEAFF. The CDR3 region has the DNA TGTGCCTGGGGGACAGACTACAACACTGAAGCTTTCTTT. The full variable domain, with the rest looked up from reference TRBV30 and TRBJ1-1, is SQTIHQWPATLVQPVGSPLSLECTVEGTSNPNLYWYRQAAGRGLQLLFYSVGIGQISSEVPQNLSASRPQDRQFILSSKKLLLSDSGFYLCAWGTDYNTEAFFGQGTRLTVV.

This clonotype was detected ten times or more. The chain combines TRBV11-2 with TRBJ2-1; 7 bases are shared with TRBD2. The V gene end was trimmed by 4 bases and the J gene end by 5 bases; junction bases not matched to a gene: 11. Germline lookup yields CDR1 SGHAT and CDR2 FQNNGV. CDR3 length equals 16 residues. This CDR3 reads CASSSNAGTTNNEQFF. CDR3 DNA: TGTGCCAGCAGCTCAAACGCCGGGACTACTAACAATGAGCAGTTCTTC.

This clonotype came up many times. The chain uses TRBV3-1 and TRBJ1-3; perhaps TRBD1 as D (5 bases). V lost 5 bases and J 3 bases, leaving 14 bases between the germline ends. This CDR3 contains 15 residues. Germline V lookup: CDR1 LGHDT, CDR2 YNNKEL (reference sequence). In DNA form, the CDR3 reads TGTGCCAGCAGCAGAAGTGGGGGAATTGGAAACACCATATATTTT. It encodes CASSRSGGIGNTIYF.

CDR3 residues: CASSRRTGGGSDTQYF. Written as DNA, the CDR3 is TGTGCCAGCTCACGCCGGACAGGGGGCGGGTCAGATACGCAGTATTTT. The chain has TRBV18 and TRBJ2-3, with 11 bases aligning to TRBD1. After removal of 4 bases from V and 4 bases from J, the junction contained 7 bases not matched to a gene. The CDR3 covers 16 residues. Germline-derived CDR1 and CDR2 are KGHSH and LQKENI.

This clonotype was counted many times. The rearrangement joins TRBV2 to TRBJ1-4, with D possibly matching TRBD1 (5 bases). CDR3 length: 13 residues. V was pared by 5 bases and J by 10 bases, with 14 bases between. Germline V gene data show CDR1 as SNHLY and CDR2 as FYNNEI. This chain's CDR3 is CASSMDTRGKLFF. In DNA, the CDR3 is TGTGCCAGCAGTATGGACACTCGTGGAAAACTGTTTTTT.

In its sample, this clonotype was seen a few times. The chain uses TRBV6-2 or TRBV6-3 and TRBJ2-1; maybe TRBD2 (5 bases). Germline V gene sequence: CDR1 MNHEY, CDR2 SVGEGT. Trimming left V 8 bases short and J 8 bases short, with 19 bases between. This CDR3 region has 14 residues. CDR3 sequence: CASRTDWSKDEQFF. CDR3 DNA sequence: TGTGCCAGCCGTACGGACTGGTCTAAAGATGAGCAGTTCTTC.

The chain joins TRBV19 to TRBJ1-5; 7 nucleotides match TRBD1. From germline, CDR1 is LNHDA and CDR2 SQIVND (reference sequence). The junction had 15 bases not matched to a gene; V was cut back by 7 bases and J by 0 bases. There are 18 residues in the CDR3. The CDR3 is CASIALADGDSSNQPQHF. The DNA of the CDR3 is TGTGCCAGTATCGCGCTCGCCGATGGGGACAGTAGCAATCAGCCCCAGCATTTT.

This clonotype has a count of ten or more. This chain links TRBV7-2 with TRBJ1-2, with D possibly matching TRBD1 (5 bases). The CDR3 consists of 13 residues. The germline V gene has CDR1 SGHTA and CDR2 FQGNSA. V shed 8 bases and J shed 5 bases, with 15 bases lying between them. CDR3 sequence (DNA): TGTGCCAGCGCGGGGGTTGGGGGATATGGCTACACCTTC. It codes for CASAGVGGYGYTF.

This clonotype was counted between two and nine times. This rearrangement joins TRBV6-1 to TRBJ2-7; D is unresolved. Per the germline V gene, CDR1 is MNHNS and CDR2 is SASEGT. The CDR3 has 14 amino acids. Deletions cut 1 base from V and 2 bases from J, with 9 bases between. The DNA for the CDR3 is TGTGCCAGCAGTGAAGATTATTGGCCCTACGAGCAGTACTTC. This translates into CASSEDYWPYEQYF.

This clonotype has only a few counts. V and J are TRBV9 and TRBJ1-5; D gene ambiguous. The CDR3 has 15 amino acids. The V end lost 8 bases, the J end lost 0 bases, and 15 bases lay between the germline ends. Germline assignment: CDR1 SGDLS and CDR2 YYNGEE. The chain's CDR3 is CARPGDRYSNQPQHF. The CDR3 DNA is TGTGCCAGACCCGGGGATCGGTATAGCAATCAGCCCCAGCATTTT.

The chain carries TRBV9 and TRBJ2-1, with 9 positions matching TRBD1. The J segment lost 7 bases and the V segment lost 4 bases, leaving 6 bases of the junction unmatched. Germline loops: CDR1 SGDLS, CDR2 YYNGEE. CDR3 length equals 14 residues. The CDR3 coding sequence is TGTGCCAGCAGCTCCCGGGACAGGGAAAATGAGCAGTTCTTC. Translation gives CASSSRDRENEQFF.

This clonotype was recorded a few times. The V and J genes are TRBV6-1 and TRBJ2-1, with D possibly called TRBD1 or TRBD2 (5 bases each). The CDR3 is 15 residues long. V was clipped by 6 bases and J by 4 bases, with 16 bases between them. Germline loops: CDR1 MNHNS, CDR2 SASEGT. The CDR3 sequence: CASSLGDPIYNEQFF. CDR3 DNA sequence: TGTGCCAGCAGCCTAGGGGACCCGATATACAATGAGCAGTTCTTC.

The rearrangement uses TRBV19 and TRBJ1-5; a possible D gene is TRBD1 (6 bases). Trimming left V 1 base short and J 3 bases short, with 22 bases between. The CDR3 loop spans 19 amino acids. Germline V CDR1 and CDR2: LNHDA, SQIVND (reference sequence). The CDR3 region is CASSIGEGVSRVFNQPQHF. CDR3 bases: TGTGCCAGTAGTATAGGTGAGGGGGTTTCGAGGGTCTTCAATCAGCCCCAGCATTTT.

The table lists this clonotype with many counts. V is TRBV11-2 and J is TRBJ2-3; maybe TRBD2 (5 bases). Trimming removed 2 bases at V and 0 bases at J, with 9 bases between. CDR3 length: 15 amino acids. The germline V gene encodes CDR1 SGHAT and CDR2 FQNNGV. The CDR3 nucleotides read TGTGCCAGCAGCTTACTACGCGGGAGCACAGATACGCAGTATTTT. This translates into CASSLLRGSTDTQYF.

In this sample, this clonotype turned up many times. V is TRBV3-1 and J is TRBJ1-2, with 7 bases matching TRBD1. The CDR3 has 13 residues. J gave up 8 bases and V 4 bases, and 7 bases lay outside the gene matches. Germline V gene lookup returns CDR1 LGHDT and CDR2 YNNKEL (reference sequence). In DNA, the CDR3 is TGTGCCAGCAGCCGCCCGACAGGGACGGGCTACACCTTC. Encoded protein: CASSRPTGTGYTF.

This clonotype has ten or more counts. The chain joins TRBV7-2 to TRBJ2-7, with D uncertain. V lost 0 bases and J lost 3, with 12 bases in between. CDR1 is SGHTA and CDR2 is FQGNSA in the germline V gene. This CDR3 is 15 amino acids long. CDR3 protein: CASSLAGVGRYEQYF. CDR3 coding DNA: TGTGCCAGCAGCTTAGCAGGAGTAGGCCGCTACGAGCAGTACTTC.

This clonotype was observed many times. The CDR3 DNA reads TGTGCCAGCAGCTTTCTTGTGGACTACGAGCAGTACTTC. Translated: CASSFLVDYEQYF. This chain joins TRBV7-9 and TRBJ2-7; unclear D gene. This CDR3 has 13 amino acids. With 3 bases removed from V and 3 bases from J, the gap between germline ends came to 9 bases. Germline V gives CDR1 SEHNR, CDR2 FQNEAQ (reference sequence).

This clonotype was seen at least ten times. The chain links TRBV6-5 to TRBJ2-2; 9 bases fit TRBD1. Germline values: CDR1 MNHEY, CDR2 SVGAGI. The CDR3 has 18 amino acids. The V and J ends lost 0 bases and 5 bases, in that order; junction bases with no gene match: 10. The CDR3 protein is CASSYSGTGQGTTGELFF. The CDR3 region has the DNA TGTGCCAGCAGTTACTCGGGAACGGGACAGGGAACTACCGGGGAGCTGTTTTTT.

This chain links TRBV7-9 with TRBJ2-7; tentatively, D is TRBD2 (6 bases). Germline values: CDR1 SEHNR, CDR2 FQNEAQ (reference sequence). The CDR3 totals 15 residues. Trimming pared 1 base from V and 1 base from J, leaving 11 bases between. CDR3 nucleotide sequence: TGTGCCAGCAGCTTAGATTTAGCGGTTTCCTACGAGCAGTACTTC. This codes for CASSLDLAVSYEQYF.

Only a few counts were recorded for this clonotype. The chain carries TRBV13 and TRBJ2-7; 7 positions match TRBD2. With 5 bases clipped from V and 9 bases from J, the junction kept 13 bases outside the gene matches. This CDR3 contains 14 residues. Germline CDR1 PRHDT, CDR2 FYEKMQ (reference sequence). The CDR3 DNA reads TGTGCCAGCAGCGTGGATCCGGGGGGATGGGGGCAGTACTTC. It translates to CASSVDPGGWGQYF.

This clonotype was recorded many times. The chain employs TRBV12-3 or TRBV12-4 and TRBJ2-7; no reliable D call. V was cut by 3 bases and J by 0 bases, with 6 bases left in between. CDR3 size: 13 residues. The CDR3 DNA follows: TGTGCCAGCAGTTTTGGGGTCTCCTACGAGCAGTACTTC. Protein product: CASSFGVSYEQYF.

This chain joins TRBV5-1 and TRBJ2-5; D may correspond to TRBD1 or TRBD2 (5 bases each). CDR3 size: 15 residues. Deletions cut 2 bases from V and 5 bases from J, with 16 bases between. Germline CDR1 SGHRS, CDR2 YFSETQ. CDR3 DNA: TGCGCCAGCAGCTTTGGGGACGCGGCCGGGGAGACCCAGTACTTC. Translating it yields CASSFGDAAGETQYF.

This clonotype was counted many times. This chain joins TRBV2 and TRBJ1-2; D unclear. CDR1 and CDR2 (germline): SNHLY, FYNNEI. The CDR3 spans 16 residues. Trimming left V 2 bases short and J 2 bases short, with 15 bases between. This CDR3 is CASSELRQEINYGYTF. As DNA, the CDR3 is TGTGCCAGCAGTGAACTAAGGCAAGAAATCAACTATGGCTACACCTTC.

Concerning this clonotype: With a much larger clone just one base away, this may be a read error. The rearrangement links TRBV5-1 to TRBJ2-1; 8 nucleotides agree with TRBD2. The CDR3 covers 16 residues. Germline values: CDR1 SGHRS, CDR2 YFSETQ. CDR3 sequence: CASTLAGLAGYNEQFF. The CDR3 DNA reads TGCGCCAGCACCTTGGCCGGTCTAGCGGGCTACAATGAGCAGTTCTTC.

In this sample, this clonotype turned up a few times. A much bigger clone sits one base away, suggesting this may be a read error. The gene calls are TRBV11-2 and TRBJ2-1, with D possibly matching TRBD1 (5 bases). The ends were cut back, 3 bases at V and 8 bases at J, with 14 bases in the middle. From germline, CDR1 is SGHAT and CDR2 FQNNGV. The CDR3 extends over 14 amino acids. CDR3 loop: CASSFLTEHDEQFF. The CDR3 DNA sequence: TGTGCCAGCAGCTTTCTGACAGAGCACGATGAGCAGTTCTTC.

This clonotype came up many times. V is TRBV6-1 and J is TRBJ2-7; 7 bases map to TRBD1. Germline V gene lookup returns CDR1 MNHNS and CDR2 SASEGT. The CDR3 contains 14 residues. V lost 4 bases, J lost 3 bases, and 6 bases stayed unmatched. The CDR3 DNA sequence: TGTGCCAGCAGTGTCGAGACAGGGCTCTACGAGCAGTACTTC. It translates to CASSVETGLYEQYF.